This entry features one T cell receptor (beta chain) sequence. Its specificity is unknown. Random hexamers were used to reverse transcribe roughly 0.45 to 1 ug of RNA. TCRdb passed the immunoSEQ multiplex PCR reads through MiXCR, listing each CDR3 protein once. The sample carries 150,000 to 200,000 distinct CDR3 sequences, around 95% recorded once. This entry comes from a study of CD8 T cells in Susac syndrome. Study results and limitations: Detection of Susac-specific public clones gave approximately 16 in total CD8+ repertoires and about five in CD8+ TEMRA repertoires.

V lost 3 bases and J lost 4; bases outside the gene matches: 9. The V gene's germline CDR1 is DFQATT and CDR2 SNEGSKA (reference sequence). This CDR3 is built from 15 residues. Sequencing was done on a sample of CD8+ T cells from PBMCs. The clonotype was recovered from a human donor with Susac syndrome. This chain links TRBV20-1 with TRBJ2-7, with 10 nucleotides matching TRBD2. Here the CDR3 DNA reads TGCAGTGCTAGTGGGGCTAGCGGGAGAGAGTACGAGCAGTACTTC. Its translation: CSASGASGREYEQYF.